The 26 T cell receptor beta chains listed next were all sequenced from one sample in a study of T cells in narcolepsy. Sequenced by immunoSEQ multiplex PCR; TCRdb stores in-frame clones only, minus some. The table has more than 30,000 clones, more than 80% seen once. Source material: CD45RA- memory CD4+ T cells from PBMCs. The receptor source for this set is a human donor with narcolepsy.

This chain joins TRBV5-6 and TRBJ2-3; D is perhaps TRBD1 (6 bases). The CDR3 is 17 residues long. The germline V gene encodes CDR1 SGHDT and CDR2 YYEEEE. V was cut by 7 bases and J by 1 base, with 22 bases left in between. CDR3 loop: CASARGAHRAGTDTQYF. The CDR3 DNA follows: TGTGCCAGCGCCCGTGGGGCGCACAGGGCCGGCACAGATACGCAGTATTTT.

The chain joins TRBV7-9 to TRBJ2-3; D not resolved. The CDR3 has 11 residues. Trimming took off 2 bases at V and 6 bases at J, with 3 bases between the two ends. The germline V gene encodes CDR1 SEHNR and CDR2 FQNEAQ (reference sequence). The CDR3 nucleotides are TGTGCCAGCAGCTTAAAGGATACGCAGTATTTT. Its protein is CASSLKDTQYF.

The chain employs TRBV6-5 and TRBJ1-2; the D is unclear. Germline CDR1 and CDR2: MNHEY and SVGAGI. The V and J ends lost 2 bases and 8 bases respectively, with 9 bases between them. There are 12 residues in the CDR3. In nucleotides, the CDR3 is TGTGCCAGCAGTTACGAAGGTCGCGGCTACACCTTC. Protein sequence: CASSYEGRGYTF.

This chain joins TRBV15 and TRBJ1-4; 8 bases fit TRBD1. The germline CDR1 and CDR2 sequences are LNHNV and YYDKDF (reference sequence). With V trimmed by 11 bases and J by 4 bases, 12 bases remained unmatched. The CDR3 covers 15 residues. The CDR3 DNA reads TGTGCCTCAGCCCAGGGGGCGCGTGGTAATGAAAAACTGTTTTTT. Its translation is CASAQGARGNEKLFF.

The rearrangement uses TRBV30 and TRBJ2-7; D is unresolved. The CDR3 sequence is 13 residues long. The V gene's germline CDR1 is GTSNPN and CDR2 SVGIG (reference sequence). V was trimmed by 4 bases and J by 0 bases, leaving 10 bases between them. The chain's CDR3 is CAWKTQSSYEQYF. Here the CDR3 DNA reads TGTGCCTGGAAGACTCAGAGCTCCTACGAGCAGTACTTC.

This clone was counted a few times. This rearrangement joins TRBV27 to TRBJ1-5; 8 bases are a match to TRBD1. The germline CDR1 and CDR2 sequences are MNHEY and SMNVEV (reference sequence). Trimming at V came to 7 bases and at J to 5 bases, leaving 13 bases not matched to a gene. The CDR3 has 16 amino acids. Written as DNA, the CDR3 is TGTGCCAGCACCCGGACAGGGATGGCCTCCGATCAGCCCCAGCATTTT. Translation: CASTRTGMASDQPQHF.

The CDR3 DNA reads TGTGCCAGCAGCCGGGACTTAACGAACACTGAAGCTTTCTTT. Its protein product is CASSRDLTNTEAFF. V gene TRBV7-9 combines with J gene TRBJ1-1; D possibly corresponds to TRBD1 (5 bases). The germline V and J ends were trimmed by 5 bases and 1 base, with 11 bases remaining between them. The CDR3 consists of 14 residues. Germline V CDR1 and CDR2: SEHNR, FQNEAQ (reference sequence).

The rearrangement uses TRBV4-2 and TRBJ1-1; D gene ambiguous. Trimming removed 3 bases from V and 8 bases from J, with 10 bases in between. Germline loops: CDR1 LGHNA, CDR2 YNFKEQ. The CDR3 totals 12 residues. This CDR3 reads CASSQEEVEAFF. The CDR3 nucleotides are TGTGCCAGCAGCCAGGAGGAGGTAGAAGCTTTCTTT.

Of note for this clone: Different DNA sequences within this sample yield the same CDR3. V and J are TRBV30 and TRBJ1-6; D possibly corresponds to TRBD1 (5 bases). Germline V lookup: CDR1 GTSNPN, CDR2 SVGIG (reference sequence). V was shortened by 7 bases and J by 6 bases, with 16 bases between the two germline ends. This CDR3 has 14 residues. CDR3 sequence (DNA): TGTGCCTACGGTCAGGGATTTGGTAATTCACCCCTCCACTTT. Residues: CAYGQGFGNSPLHF.

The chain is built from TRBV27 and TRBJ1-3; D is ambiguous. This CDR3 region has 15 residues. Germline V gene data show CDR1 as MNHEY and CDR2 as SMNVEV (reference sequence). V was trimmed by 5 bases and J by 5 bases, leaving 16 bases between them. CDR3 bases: TGTGCCAGCAGTACAAATCGCTTACGTCGAAACACCATATATTTT. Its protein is CASSTNRLRRNTIYF.

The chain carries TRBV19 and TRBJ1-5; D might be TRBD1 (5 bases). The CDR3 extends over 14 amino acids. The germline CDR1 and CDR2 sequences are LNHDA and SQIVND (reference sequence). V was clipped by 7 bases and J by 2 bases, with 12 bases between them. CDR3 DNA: TGTGCCAGTAATCGGGGGGAGGGCAATCAGCCCCAGCATTTT. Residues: CASNRGEGNQPQHF.

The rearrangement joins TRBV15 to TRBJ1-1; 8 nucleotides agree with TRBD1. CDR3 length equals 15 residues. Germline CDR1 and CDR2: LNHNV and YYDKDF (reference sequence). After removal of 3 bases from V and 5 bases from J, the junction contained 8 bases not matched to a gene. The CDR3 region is CATSSSGTGNTEAFF. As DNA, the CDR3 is TGTGCCACCAGCAGCTCCGGGACAGGCAATACTGAAGCTTTCTTT.

The CDR3 spells CASSPPGHQETQYF. The CDR3 DNA sequence: TGTGCCAGCAGCCCTCCGGGGCACCAAGAGACCCAGTACTTC. The gene calls are TRBV9 and TRBJ2-5; either TRBD1 or TRBD2 may fit D (5 bases each). V lost 4 bases and J 0 bases, leaving 10 bases between the germline ends. CDR1 and CDR2 (germline): SGDLS, YYNGEE. The CDR3 is 14 residues long.

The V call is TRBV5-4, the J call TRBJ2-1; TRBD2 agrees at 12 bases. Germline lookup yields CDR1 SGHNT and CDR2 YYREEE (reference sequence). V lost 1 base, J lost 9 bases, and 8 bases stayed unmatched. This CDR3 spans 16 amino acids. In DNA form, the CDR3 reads TGTGCCAGCAGCTTGAAAGCTAGCGGGGGGGTCGGTGAGCAGTTCTTC. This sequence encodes CASSLKASGGVGEQFF.

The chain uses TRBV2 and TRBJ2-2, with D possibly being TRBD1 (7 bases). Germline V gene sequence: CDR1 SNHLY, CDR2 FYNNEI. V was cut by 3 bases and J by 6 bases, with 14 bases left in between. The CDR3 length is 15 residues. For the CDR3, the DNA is TGTGCCAGCAGTGAGGATCAGGGGGGAGCCGGGGAGCTGTTTTTT. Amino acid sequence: CASSEDQGGAGELFF. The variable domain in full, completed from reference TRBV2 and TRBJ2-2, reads EPEVTQTPSHQVTQMGQEVILRCVPISNHLYFYWYRQILGQKVEFLVSFYNNEISEKSEIFDDQFSVERPDGSNFTLKIRSTKLEDSAMYFCASSEDQGGAGELFFGEGSRLTVL.

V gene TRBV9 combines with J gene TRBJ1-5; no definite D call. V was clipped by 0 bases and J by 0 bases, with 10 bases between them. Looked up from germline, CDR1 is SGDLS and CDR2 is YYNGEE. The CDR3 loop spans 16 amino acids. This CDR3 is CASSVGAGNSNQPQHF. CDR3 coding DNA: TGTGCCAGCAGCGTAGGGGCAGGTAATAGCAATCAGCCCCAGCATTTT.

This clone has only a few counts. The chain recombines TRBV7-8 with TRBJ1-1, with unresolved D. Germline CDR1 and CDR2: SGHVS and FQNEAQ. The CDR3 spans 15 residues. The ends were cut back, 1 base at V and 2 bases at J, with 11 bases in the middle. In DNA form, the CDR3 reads TGTGCCAGCAGCTTAGGCCTTCACAGCAACACTGAAGCTTTCTTT. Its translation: CASSLGLHSNTEAFF.

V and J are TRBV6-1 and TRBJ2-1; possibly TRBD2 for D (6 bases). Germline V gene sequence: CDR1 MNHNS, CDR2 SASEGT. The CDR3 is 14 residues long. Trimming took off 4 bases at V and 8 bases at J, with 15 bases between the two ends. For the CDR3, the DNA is TGTGCCAGCAGTGCGACTAGTCTTACCTATGAGCAGTTCTTC. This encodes CASSATSLTYEQFF.

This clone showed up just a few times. The CDR3: CATSMHGSYNEQFF. The CDR3 nucleotides are TGTGCCACCAGTATGCACGGCTCCTACAATGAGCAGTTCTTC. The chain carries TRBV15 and TRBJ2-1; D unresolved. Germline V gives CDR1 LNHNV, CDR2 YYDKDF (reference sequence). The CDR3 has 14 amino acids. V lost 6 bases, J lost 0 bases, and 9 bases lay in between.

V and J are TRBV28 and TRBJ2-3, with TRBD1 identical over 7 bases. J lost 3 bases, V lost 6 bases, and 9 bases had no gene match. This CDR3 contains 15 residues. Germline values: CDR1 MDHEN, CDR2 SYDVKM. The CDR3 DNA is TGTGCCAGCAGATCCACAGGGGAAATAACAGATACGCAGTATTTT. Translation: CASRSTGEITDTQYF.

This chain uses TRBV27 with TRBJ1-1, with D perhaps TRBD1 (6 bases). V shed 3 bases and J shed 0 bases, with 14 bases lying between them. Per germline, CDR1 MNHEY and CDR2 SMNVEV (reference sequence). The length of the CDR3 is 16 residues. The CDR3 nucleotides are TGTGCCAGCAGTTTCCTCCGGACAGACATGAACACTGAAGCTTTCTTT. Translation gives CASSFLRTDMNTEAFF.

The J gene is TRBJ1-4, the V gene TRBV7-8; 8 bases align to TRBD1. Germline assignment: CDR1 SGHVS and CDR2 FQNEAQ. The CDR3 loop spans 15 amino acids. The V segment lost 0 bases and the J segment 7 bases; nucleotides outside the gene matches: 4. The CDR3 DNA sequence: TGTGCCAGCAGCTTAGCGCAGGGGGCGAGTGAAAAACTGTTTTTT. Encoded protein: CASSLAQGASEKLFF.

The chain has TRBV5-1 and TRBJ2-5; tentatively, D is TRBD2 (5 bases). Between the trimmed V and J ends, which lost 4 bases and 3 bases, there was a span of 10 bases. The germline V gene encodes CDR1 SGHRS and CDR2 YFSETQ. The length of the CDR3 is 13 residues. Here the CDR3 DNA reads TGCGCCAGCAGCCCCGGGAACAAAGAGACCCAGTACTTC. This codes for CASSPGNKETQYF.

The chain's CDR3 is CASSPKRRYTDTQYF. The CDR3 DNA reads as TGTGCCAGCAGCCCCAAGCGGAGATACACAGATACGCAGTATTTT. The chain couples TRBV7-9 to TRBJ2-3; D is perhaps TRBD2 (5 bases). The CDR3 is 15 residues long. V gave up 5 bases and J gave up 2 bases, with 14 bases separating them. Germline assignment: CDR1 SEHNR and CDR2 FQNEAQ (reference sequence).

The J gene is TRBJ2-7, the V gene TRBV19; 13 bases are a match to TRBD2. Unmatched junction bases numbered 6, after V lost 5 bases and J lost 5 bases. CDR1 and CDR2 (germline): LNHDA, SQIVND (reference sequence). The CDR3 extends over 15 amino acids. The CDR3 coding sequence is TGTGCCAGTAGTGCCGGGACTAGCGGGGCGGACGAGCAGTACGTC. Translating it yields CASSAGTSGADEQYV.

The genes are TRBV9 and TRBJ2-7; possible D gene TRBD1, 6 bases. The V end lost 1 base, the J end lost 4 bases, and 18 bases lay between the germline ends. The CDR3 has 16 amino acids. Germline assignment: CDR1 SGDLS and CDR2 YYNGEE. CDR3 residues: CASSVTPGTPYYEQYF. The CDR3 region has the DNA TGTGCCAGCAGCGTAACCCCCGGGACACCTTATTACGAGCAGTACTTC.